This is a list of T cell receptor beta chains from one sample in a study of shared clonotypes between healthy human individuals. Sequencing used immunoSEQ multiplex PCR; TCRdb keeps in-frame clones, though not all of them. Among a few hundred thousand clones listed, around 76% were seen once. Specimen: PBMCs. These receptors came from a woman in her thirties or forties in good health. Some clones in this sample may be carry-over from other donors' samples. CDR3s include the opening cysteine and the closing phenylalanine or tryptophan. D genes are given only for firm matches. Clone size, where shown, is once, few, many, or a class for clones that have expanded.

size	V	D	J	DNA	CDR3
.	TRBV4-2	TRBD2	TRBJ2-3	TGTGCCAGCAGCCAAGTAACTAGCGGGAGCAGGGTAGATACGCAGTATTTT	CASSQVTSGSRVDTQYF
.	TRBV2	TRBD1	TRBJ2-1	TGTGCCAGCAGTCCTGACAGGGGCTCCTACAATGAGCAGTTCTTC	CASSPDRGSYNEQFF
.	TRBV30	.	TRBJ1-2	TGTGCCTGGAGGGTGACACCCTATGGCTACACCTTC	CAWRVTPYGYTF
.	TRBV5-1	.	TRBJ2-6	TGCGCCAGCAGCTTGGGCGTCTTCCTCAGCTCTGGGGCCAACGTCCTGACTTTC	CASSLGVFLSSGANVLTF
many	TRBV5-1	.	TRBJ2-7	TGCGCCAGCAGCTTCCAGCTCTCCTACGAGCAGTACTTC	CASSFQLSYEQYF
many	TRBV5-6	TRBD1	TRBJ1-5	TGTGCCAGCAGCAGTACAGGGGGCCGTGGTCAGCCCCAGCATTTT	CASSSTGGRGQPQHF
few	TRBV5-4	.	TRBJ1-1	TGTGCCAGCAGCTGGGGACGGGAAACTGAAGCTTTCTTT	CASSWGRETEAFF
.	TRBV6-5	.	TRBJ1-2	TGTGCCAGCAGCCCCCTGGACGTCCACAGTGGCTACACCTTC	CASSPLDVHSGYTF
.	TRBV2	TRBD2	TRBJ2-7	TGTGCCAGCAGCCGGAGCAGCGGGAGTTGGGAGCAGTACTTC	CASSRSSGSWEQYF
.	TRBV14	.	TRBJ1-2	TGTGCCAGCAGCCAGAGGGGTGCTGGATATGGCTACACCTTC	CASSQRGAGYGYTF
.	TRBV6-5	.	TRBJ1-1	TGTGCCAGCAGCCCAGGGATGAGCACTGAAGCTTTCTTT	CASSPGMSTEAFF
many	TRBV7-6	.	TRBJ1-4	TGTGCCAGCAGCGGGGATTCGCAGCTTGCAACTAATGAAAAACTGTTTTTT	CASSGDSQLATNEKLFF
.	TRBV19	.	TRBJ2-7	TGTGCCAGTAGTCCCCGGGGTTCGTACGAGCAGTACTTC	CASSPRGSYEQYF
.	TRBV18	.	TRBJ2-2	TGTGCCAGCTCACCTACGGAGGGTAGCGGCACCGGGGAGCTGTTTTTT	CASSPTEGSGTGELFF
.	TRBV19	TRBD1	TRBJ1-2	TGTGCCAGTAGGGACAGGGGGATCTCTAACTATGGCTACACCTTC	CASRDRGISNYGYTF
.	TRBV2	.	TRBJ2-1	TGTGCCAGCAGTGACAACAATGAGCAGTTCTTC	CASSDNNEQFF
once	TRBV11-3	TRBD2	TRBJ2-1	TGTGCCAGCAGCCCCCGGACTAGCGTGGCCAATGAGCAGTTCTTC	CASSPRTSVANEQFF
many	TRBV7-2	TRBD2	TRBJ2-7	TGTGCCAGCAGCTTAAGAGGGAGGGCAGGCGAGCAGTACTTC	CASSLRGRAGEQYF
.	TRBV9	TRBD1	TRBJ2-1	TGTGCCAGCAGCGTAGGTTCCCGACAGGGGTTGTGGGATGAGCAGTTCTTC	CASSVGSRQGLWDEQFF
.	TRBV12-1	.	TRBJ2-7	TGTGCCAGCAGCTTTAACAGGGGTTTCATCTTGGCGACATACGAGCAGTACTTC	CASSFNRGFILATYEQYF
.	TRBV5-1	.	TRBJ2-7	TGCGCCAGCAGCTTGGTCCCAGGCGCTCGTGGCGAGCAGTACTTC	CASSLVPGARGEQYF
.	TRBV30	.	TRBJ2-3	TGTGCCTCCACCCTACGGGGCACAGATACGCAGTATTTT	CASTLRGTDTQYF
.	TRBV10-3	.	TRBJ2-7	TGTGCCATCAGTGAAGGTCTCGACGAGCAGTACTTC	CAISEGLDEQYF
.	TRBV7-9	TRBD1	TRBJ1-4	TGTGCCAGCAGCCCCCGAGGGGACAGGGGTGAAAAACTGTTTTTT	CASSPRGDRGEKLFF
many	TRBV11-2	.	TRBJ1-2	TGTGCCAGCAGCTCACCCCCCTGGACAAAAAACTATGGCTACACCTTC	CASSSPPWTKNYGYTF
many	TRBV6-4	.	TRBJ2-2	TGTGCCAGCAGTGACTCGGACAGACACACCGGGGAGCTGTTTTTT	CASSDSDRHTGELFF
few	TRBV27	.	TRBJ2-5	TGTGCCAGCAGTTTATCAGGAGAGACCCAGTACTTC	CASSLSGETQYF
.	TRBV9	.	TRBJ2-1	TGTGCCAGCAGCGTAGAGGGTCAGGGCGGGCAGTTCTTC	CASSVEGQGGQFF
.	TRBV30	.	TRBJ1-1	TGTGCCTGGAACCCTTGGGGTGGGGCCCAAAAGGGGTTGGGGACTGAAGCTTTCTTT	CAWNPWGGAQKGLGTEAFF
.	TRBV6-1	.	TRBJ2-7	TGTGCCAGCAGACAGGGCTACGAGCAGTACTTC	CASRQGYEQYF
once	TRBV11-2	.	TRBJ1-1	TGTGCCAGCAGCTTAGCAGGGAGGTCCACCCTGAACACTGAAGCTTTCTTT	CASSLAGRSTLNTEAFF
.	TRBV28	.	TRBJ2-5	TGTGCCAGCAGTTGGGCCGGGACCCAAGAGACCCAGTACTTC	CASSWAGTQETQYF
.	TRBV5-1	TRBD1	TRBJ2-3	TGCGCCAGCTACCGTACTGGGGACAGGGGTGCAGATACGCAGTATTTT	CASYRTGDRGADTQYF
.	TRBV19	TRBD2	TRBJ2-5	TGTGCCAGTAGTCCGACTAGCGGGAGATCAGAGACCCAGTACTTC	CASSPTSGRSETQYF
.	TRBV10-2	TRBD2	TRBJ2-6	TGCGCCAGCAGTGGCGGGAGGCCCCAGGGTGGGGCCAACGTCCTGACTTTC	CASSGGRPQGGANVLTF
few	TRBV30	.	TRBJ2-4	TGTGCCTGGAGCGTTGGAAGGGGAACCAAAAACATTCAGTACTTC	CAWSVGRGTKNIQYF
.	TRBV29-1	TRBD2	TRBJ2-1	TGCAGCGTTGAATGGACTAGGATCCACAATGAGCAGTTCTTC	CSVEWTRIHNEQFF
once	TRBV28	.	TRBJ2-7	TGTGCCAGCACCGCCGGGACGGGTTCCTACGAGCAGTACTTC	CASTAGTGSYEQYF
.	TRBV7-2	.	TRBJ1-2	TGTGCCAGCAGCTACAGCAGGTCCCTCGCTTATGGCTACACCTTC	CASSYSRSLAYGYTF
.	TRBV19	TRBD1	TRBJ2-1	TGTGCCAGTAGTATTGGGGACAGCCCGTACAATGGGCAGTTCTTC	CASSIGDSPYNGQFF
.	TRBV30	.	TRBJ2-1	TGTGCCTGGAGGAGGCTCAGGGCCAATGAGCAGTTCTTC	CAWRRLRANEQFF
.	TRBV28	TRBD2	TRBJ2-7	TGTGCCAGGCATAATAGCGGGAGCTGCGAGCAGTACTTC	CARHNSGSCEQYF
.	TRBV7-9	TRBD1	TRBJ2-5	TGTGCCAGCAGCCTGGGACAGGGGAACTTAGAGACCCAGTACTTC	CASSLGQGNLETQYF
.	TRBV7-6	.	TRBJ2-7	TGTGCCAGCAGCCCTCGGGCCTCCTACGAGCAGTACTTC	CASSPRASYEQYF
.	TRBV28	.	TRBJ1-1	TGTGCCAGCAGTTGGCCGGGGGCCACTGAAGCTTTCTTT	CASSWPGATEAFF
few	TRBV29-1	.	TRBJ1-1	TGCAGCGTTGAAGACCCAGGGACGAACACTGAAGCTTTCTTT	CSVEDPGTNTEAFF